This T cell receptor (beta chain) emerged from a study of vaccination and CD4 T cells after COVID-19. This clonotype was seen more than once but under ten times. Its cognate antigen is unknown. The study sequenced cultured CD4+ T cell DNA using the Oncomine TCR Beta short-read assay. TCRdb fed the PCR reads into MiXCR, producing one record per CDR3 protein. This table has about 21,000 distinct CDR3 sequences, 48% appearing once. The treatment denotes: roughly 10-day PBMC culture with coronavirus spike peptide pools or control peptides (ViraFEST assay). After being plated at over 1.5 million per well, PBMCs were cultured with approximately 9.4 IU/ml IL-2 and roughly 9.8 ug/ml peptide pools. V was clipped by 6 bases and J by 2 bases, with 11 bases between them. CDR1 LNHNV and CDR2 YYDKDF come from the germline V gene (reference sequence). The CDR3 sequence is 14 residues long.

V usage is TRBV15 and J usage is TRBJ1-5; tentative D call: TRBD1 (5 bases). The sample consisted of CD4+ T cells from blood, cultured in vitro. This TCR was recovered from a human donor who had recovered from COVID-19. CDR3 protein: CATRGEIGNQPQHF. The CDR3 DNA reads as TGTGCCACCAGGGGGGAGATCGGCAATCAGCCCCAGCATTTT.